A single sample gave rise to the 18 T cell receptor beta chains below, sequenced in a study of regulatory T cells in long-lasting Graves disease. Construction of the TCR beta libraries employed iRepertoire HTBI primers in conjunction with Arm-PCR of CDR3 regions. TCRdb re-called the multiplex PCR reads with MiXCR, one entry per CDR3 protein. The sample has over 300,000 distinct CDR3 sequences; 15% to 20% are singletons. Time point described: persistent/refractory GD, antithyroid drugs over 5 years with positive TRAb. The TCR library was made from RNA extracted from PBMCs. Sequencing used peripheral blood mononuclear cells (PBMCs), obtained when the disease was refractory, from a patient treated with antithyroid drugs. Receptors originate from a female donor with Graves disease.

This clonotype was counted many times. CDR3 DNA sequence: TGTGCCAGCAGTTACCACCGAACGGACAGGGGATATGGCTACACCTTC. It yields the protein CASSYHRTDRGYGYTF. The V and J genes are TRBV6-5 and TRBJ1-2, with TRBD1 matching over 9 bases. This CDR3 is built from 16 residues. From germline, CDR1 is MNHEY and CDR2 SVGAGI. V gave up 2 bases and J gave up 5 bases; unmatched junction bases: 9.

V gene TRBV10-3 combines with J gene TRBJ1-5; D is unclear. The V gene's germline CDR1 is ENHRY and CDR2 SYGVKD. The CDR3 length is 14 residues. V dropped 3 bases and J dropped 0 bases, with 6 bases sitting between them. CDR3 in amino acids: CAISEVGSNQPQHF. The CDR3, as DNA: TGTGCCATCAGTGAAGTTGGTAGCAATCAGCCCCAGCATTTT.

This clonotype was seen a few times. V and J are TRBV10-3 and TRBJ1-2; D unclear. Trimming took 3 bases from V and 9 from J, leaving 11 bases between them. The CDR3 spans 12 residues. CDR1 is ENHRY and CDR2 is SYGVKD in the germline V gene. CDR3 in amino acids: CAISEYEKSYTF. The CDR3 DNA reads as TGTGCCATCAGTGAATATGAGAAGAGCTACACCTTC.

This clonotype was counted many times. V gene TRBV12-3 or TRBV12-4 combines with J gene TRBJ2-7; D may be TRBD1 (6 bases). The length of the CDR3 is 13 residues. Trimming removed 4 bases from V and 5 bases from J, with 12 bases in between. The CDR3 nucleotides read TGTGCCAGCAGTTCTGCAGGGGTGGACGAGCAGTACTTC. Amino acids: CASSSAGVDEQYF.

With regard to this clonotype: One base away lies a much larger clone, so this may be a sequencing read error. The gene calls are TRBV2 and TRBJ2-1; D is unclear. The V gene's germline CDR1 is SNHLY and CDR2 FYNNEI. There are 14 residues in the CDR3. V dropped 1 base and J dropped 10 bases, with 14 bases sitting between them. CDR3 residues: CASSEGASSYEQFF. CDR3 bases: TGTGCCAGCAGTGAAGGGGCGAGCTCCTACGAGCAGTTCTTC.

In this sample, this clonotype turned up many times. The CDR3 region is CASNRAGGSEQYF. The CDR3 DNA reads TGCGCCAGCAACCGAGCGGGAGGGTCCGAGCAGTACTTC. The chain uses TRBV5-1 and TRBJ2-7, with 10 bases that match TRBD2. V was pared by 6 bases and J by 6 bases, with 6 bases of the junction left unmatched. There are 13 residues in the CDR3. In germline, CDR1 is SGHRS, CDR2 YFSETQ. The whole variable domain, remainder taken from reference TRBV5-1 and TRBJ2-7, is KAGVTQTPRYLIKTRGQQVTLSCSPISGHRSVSWYQQTPGQGLQFLFEYFSETQRNKGNFPGRFSGRQFSNSRSEMNVSTLELGDSALYLCASNRAGGSEQYFGPGTRLTVT.

This clonotype appeared many times. The CDR3 sequence is CASSQRWGRTYEQYF. In DNA form, the CDR3 reads TGTGCCAGCAGCCAGAGGTGGGGCAGAACCTACGAGCAGTACTTC. This chain joins TRBV3-1 and TRBJ2-7; D may be TRBD1 (5 bases). The CDR3 has 15 amino acids. The ends were cut back, 3 bases at V and 2 bases at J, with 14 bases in the middle. CDR1 and CDR2 from the germline V gene are LGHDT and YNNKEL (reference sequence).

The CDR3 coding sequence is TGTGCCTGGAATGTGGGGGGAAACACTGAAGCTTTCTTT. The encoded protein is CAWNVGGNTEAFF. V gene TRBV30 combines with J gene TRBJ1-1, with D maybe TRBD1 (5 bases). The CDR3 totals 13 residues. V shed 4 bases and J shed 2 bases, with 11 bases lying between them. Per germline, CDR1 GTSNPN and CDR2 SVGIG (reference sequence).

This clonotype came up many times. The chain carries TRBV18 and TRBJ2-7, with D hard to call. Trimming removed 4 bases at V and 6 bases at J, with 13 bases between. This CDR3 has 13 residues. Germline V gene sequence: CDR1 KGHSH, CDR2 LQKENI. CDR3 region: CASSQPPGREQYF. The CDR3 DNA reads as TGTGCCAGCTCACAGCCGCCGGGCCGCGAGCAGTACTTC.

This clonotype has a count of ten or more. The chain uses TRBV20-1 and TRBJ2-7; 13 bases are a match to TRBD2. The V gene's germline CDR1 is DFQATT and CDR2 SNEGSKA (reference sequence). CDR3 length equals 17 residues. Trimming cost V 1 base and J 5 bases; bases outside gene matches: 11. DNA for the CDR3: TGCAGTGCTAGAGCGGTTAGGACTAGCGGGAGCTTCCACGAGCAGTACTTC. Translating it yields CSARAVRTSGSFHEQYF.

This clonotype appeared many times. The rearrangement joins TRBV28 to TRBJ1-5, with D perhaps TRBD1 (5 bases). The CDR3 has 15 residues. The germline V gene encodes CDR1 MDHEN and CDR2 SYDVKM. V was pared by 3 bases and J by 2 bases, with 11 bases between. The CDR3, as DNA: TGTGCCAGCAGTTTTGGGGCCCCGGGCAATCAGCCCCAGCATTTT. This encodes CASSFGAPGNQPQHF.

This clonotype was detected ten times or more. J is TRBJ1-2 and V is TRBV20-1; D gene unclear. Deletions cut 3 bases from V and 6 bases from J, with 14 bases between. Germline values: CDR1 DFQATT, CDR2 SNEGSKA (reference sequence). CDR3 length: 13 amino acids. The CDR3 protein is CSASSGSVDGYTF. CDR3 nucleotides: TGCAGTGCTAGCTCAGGCAGTGTTGATGGCTACACCTTC.

This clonotype has more than one count but fewer than ten. The chain uses TRBV7-2 and TRBJ1-2, with D possibly being TRBD1 (6 bases). Germline V gives CDR1 SGHTA, CDR2 FQGNSA. The V end was cut by 1 base, the J end by 4 bases, with 7 bases between. The CDR3 runs 13 residues. The CDR3 loop is CASSLDRAYGYTF. CDR3 in DNA: TGTGCCAGCAGCTTAGACAGGGCCTATGGCTACACCTTC. Together with reference TRBV7-2 and TRBJ1-2, the CDR3 gives the full variable domain: GAGVSQSPSNKVTEKGKDVELRCDPISGHTALYWYRQSLGQGLEFLIYFQGNSAPDKSGLPSDRFSAERTGGSVSTLTIQRTQQEDSAVYLCASSLDRAYGYTFGSGTRLTVV.

Only a few counts were recorded for this clonotype. V usage is TRBV5-1 and J usage is TRBJ2-7; D possibly corresponds to TRBD2 (6 bases). With 4 bases removed from V and 1 base from J, the gap between germline ends came to 12 bases. Germline loops: CDR1 SGHRS, CDR2 YFSETQ. The CDR3 covers 14 residues. The CDR3 reads CASSEGRESYEQYF. The CDR3 nucleotides read TGCGCCAGCAGCGAGGGACGGGAGTCCTACGAGCAGTACTTC.

This clonotype was observed a few times. The chain employs TRBV20-1 and TRBJ1-1; the D is unclear. Germline V gives CDR1 DFQATT, CDR2 SNEGSKA (reference sequence). The CDR3 spans 15 residues. Trimming left V 6 bases short and J 1 base short, with 18 bases between. The CDR3 DNA follows: TGCAGTGCCAGGAGAACAATCACGGAGAACACTGAAGCTTTCTTT. This gives the protein CSARRTITENTEAFF.

The V call is TRBV5-1, the J call TRBJ1-1; the match to TRBD1 covers 9 bases. Germline V gene data show CDR1 as SGHRS and CDR2 as YFSETQ. The trim removed 4 bases at V and 5 bases at J, leaving 12 bases unmatched. The CDR3 has 16 amino acids. CDR3 sequence: CASSPDAGQGYTEAFF. CDR3 DNA: TGCGCCAGCAGCCCGGACGCGGGACAGGGATATACTGAAGCTTTCTTT.

V and J are TRBV28 and TRBJ2-1; TRBD2 agrees at 13 bases. The CDR3 covers 16 residues. The J segment lost 6 bases and the V segment lost 6 bases, leaving 8 bases of the junction unmatched. The V gene's germline CDR1 is MDHEN and CDR2 SYDVKM. Written as DNA, the CDR3 is TGTGCCAGCAGCCAAGGGACTAGCGGGAATTTCAATGAGCAGTTCTTC. It yields the protein CASSQGTSGNFNEQFF.

This clonotype was recorded many times. The CDR3 here is CASSTAAWARRNTIYF. The CDR3 region has the DNA TGTGCCAGCAGTACAGCCGCTTGGGCCCGTCGAAACACCATATATTTT. The V call is TRBV28, the J call TRBJ1-3; no firm D call. V was clipped by 5 bases and J by 5 bases, with 19 bases between them. This CDR3 spans 16 amino acids. The germline CDR1 and CDR2 sequences are MDHEN and SYDVKM.